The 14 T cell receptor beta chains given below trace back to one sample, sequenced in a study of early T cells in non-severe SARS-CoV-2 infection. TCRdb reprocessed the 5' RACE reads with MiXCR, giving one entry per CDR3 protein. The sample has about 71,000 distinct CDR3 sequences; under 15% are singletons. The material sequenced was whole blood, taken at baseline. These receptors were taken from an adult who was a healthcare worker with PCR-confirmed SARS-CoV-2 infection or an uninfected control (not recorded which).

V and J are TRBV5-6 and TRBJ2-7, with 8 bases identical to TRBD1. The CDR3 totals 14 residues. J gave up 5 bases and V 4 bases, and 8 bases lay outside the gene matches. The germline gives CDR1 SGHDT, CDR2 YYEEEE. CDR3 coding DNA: TGTGCCAGCAGCCCCCGGACAGGGAGCAACGAGCAGTACTTC. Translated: CASSPRTGSNEQYF.

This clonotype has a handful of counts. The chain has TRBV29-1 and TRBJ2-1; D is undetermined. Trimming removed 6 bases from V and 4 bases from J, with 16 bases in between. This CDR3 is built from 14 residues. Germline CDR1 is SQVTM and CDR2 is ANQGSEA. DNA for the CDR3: TGCAGCGTCGATGAGTTTAAGGAATACAATGAGCAGTTCTTC. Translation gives CSVDEFKEYNEQFF.

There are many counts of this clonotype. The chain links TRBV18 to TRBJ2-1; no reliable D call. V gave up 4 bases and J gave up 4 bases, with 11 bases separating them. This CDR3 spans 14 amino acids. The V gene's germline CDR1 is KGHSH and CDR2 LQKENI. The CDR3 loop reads CASSREQFYNEQFF. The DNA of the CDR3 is TGTGCCAGCTCACGAGAACAGTTTTACAATGAGCAGTTCTTC.

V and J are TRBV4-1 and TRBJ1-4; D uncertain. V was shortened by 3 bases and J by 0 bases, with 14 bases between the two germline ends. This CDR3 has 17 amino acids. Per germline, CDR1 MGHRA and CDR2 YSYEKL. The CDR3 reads CASSHPSLDATNEKLFF. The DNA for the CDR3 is TGCGCCAGCAGCCACCCCTCTTTGGATGCAACTAATGAAAAACTGTTTTTT.

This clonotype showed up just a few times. The CDR3 is CASSLVVSEQFF. In nucleotides, the CDR3 is TGTGCCAGCAGCTTAGTTGTTAGTGAGCAGTTCTTC. This chain joins TRBV11-2 and TRBJ2-1, with D hard to call. V lost 1 base and J 9 bases, leaving 7 bases between the germline ends. The CDR3 is 12 amino acids. CDR1 is SGHAT, CDR2 FQNNGV, per germline.

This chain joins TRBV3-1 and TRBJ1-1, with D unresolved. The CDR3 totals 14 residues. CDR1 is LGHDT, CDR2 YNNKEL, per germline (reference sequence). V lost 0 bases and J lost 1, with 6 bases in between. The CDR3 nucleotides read TGTGCCAGCAGCCAAGAGGCGGGGAACACTGAAGCTTTCTTT. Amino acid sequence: CASSQEAGNTEAFF.

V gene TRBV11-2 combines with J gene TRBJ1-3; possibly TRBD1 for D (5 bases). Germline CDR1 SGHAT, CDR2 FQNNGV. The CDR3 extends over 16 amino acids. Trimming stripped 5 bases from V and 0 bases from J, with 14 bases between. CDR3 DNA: TGTGCCAGCAGCCACCCGACAGTCCACTCTGGAAACACCATATATTTT. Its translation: CASSHPTVHSGNTIYF.

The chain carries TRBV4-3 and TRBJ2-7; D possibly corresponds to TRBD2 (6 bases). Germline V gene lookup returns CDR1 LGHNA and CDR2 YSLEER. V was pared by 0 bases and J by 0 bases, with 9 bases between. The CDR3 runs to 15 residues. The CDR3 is CASSQELADSYEQYF. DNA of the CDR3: TGCGCCAGCAGCCAAGAACTAGCTGACTCCTACGAGCAGTACTTC.

In DNA form, the CDR3 reads TGTGCCAGCAGCTTTAGTCAGGGGGCCGAAGCTTTCTTT. Translated, it gives CASSFSQGAEAFF. This chain joins TRBV12-3 or TRBV12-4 and TRBJ1-1; 8 bases align to TRBD1. Trimming took 6 bases from V and 8 from J; bases not matched to a gene: 8. The CDR3 has 13 residues.

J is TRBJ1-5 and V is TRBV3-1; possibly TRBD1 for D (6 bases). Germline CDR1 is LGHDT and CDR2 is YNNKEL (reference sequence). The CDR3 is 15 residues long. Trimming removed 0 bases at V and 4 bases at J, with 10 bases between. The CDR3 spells CASSQDGQLNQPQHF. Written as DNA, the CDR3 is TGTGCCAGCAGCCAAGACGGACAGCTAAATCAGCCCCAGCATTTT.

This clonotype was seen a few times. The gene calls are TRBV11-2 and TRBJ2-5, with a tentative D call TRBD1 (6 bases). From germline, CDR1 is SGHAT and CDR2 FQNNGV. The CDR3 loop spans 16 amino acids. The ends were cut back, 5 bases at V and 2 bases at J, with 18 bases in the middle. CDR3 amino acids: CASSRDGTGMQETQYF. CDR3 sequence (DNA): TGTGCCAGCAGCCGGGACGGCACAGGGATGCAAGAGACCCAGTACTTC.

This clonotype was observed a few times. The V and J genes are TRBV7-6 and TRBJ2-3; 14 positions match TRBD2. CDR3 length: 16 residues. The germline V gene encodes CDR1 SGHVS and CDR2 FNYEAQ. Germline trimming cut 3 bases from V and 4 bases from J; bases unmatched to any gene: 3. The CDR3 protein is CASSLTSGGAADTQYF. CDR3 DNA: TGTGCCAGCAGCTTGACTAGCGGGGGGGCCGCAGATACGCAGTATTTT.

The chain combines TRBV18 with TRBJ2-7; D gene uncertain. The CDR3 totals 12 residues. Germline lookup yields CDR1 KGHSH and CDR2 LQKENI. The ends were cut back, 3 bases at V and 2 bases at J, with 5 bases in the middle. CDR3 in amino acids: CASSPSAYEQYF. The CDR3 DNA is TGTGCCAGCTCACCTTCGGCCTACGAGCAGTACTTC.

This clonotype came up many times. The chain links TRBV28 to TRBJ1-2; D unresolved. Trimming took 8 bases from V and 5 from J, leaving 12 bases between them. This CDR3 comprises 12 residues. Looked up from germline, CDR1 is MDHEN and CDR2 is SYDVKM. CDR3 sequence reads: CASWTVYYGYTF. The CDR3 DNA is TGTGCCAGCTGGACGGTTTATTATGGCTACACCTTC.